The 25 T cell receptor beta chains in this list originate from one sample, sequenced in a study of T cells in Graves' hyperthyroidism and ophthalmopathy. It was RNA transcripts that yielded the amplified TCR beta CDR3 regions. The HTBI primer set served for first-round RT-PCR of the TCR CDR3. TCRdb re-analysed the multiplex PCR reads in MiXCR, keeping a single row per CDR3 protein. The data show roughly 530,000 distinct CDR3 sequences, roughly 17% seen once. Material for sequencing was blood. The receptors were gathered from a woman aged 18 to 35 with Graves' ophthalmopathy.

This clonotype was seen ten or more times. CDR3 amino acids: CASGTSGISSYNEQFF. DNA of the CDR3: TGTGCCAGCGGGACTAGCGGGATCAGCTCCTACAATGAGCAGTTCTTC. This rearrangement joins TRBV19 to TRBJ2-1; 13 bases match TRBD2. Germline V lookup: CDR1 LNHDA, CDR2 SQIVND (reference sequence). V was pared by 9 bases and J by 0 bases, with 5 bases of the junction left unmatched. This CDR3 is 16 amino acids long.

A remark on this clonotype: A read error may be the cause here, since a much bigger clone is one base away. The chain has TRBV2 and TRBJ2-1; TRBD1 matches at 9 bases. CDR1 and CDR2 (germline): SNHLY, FYNNEI. After removal of 6 bases from V and 9 bases from J, the junction contained 9 bases not matched to a gene. The CDR3 covers 14 residues. CDR3 DNA sequence: TGTGCCAGCAGCTTCGGGACAGGGACGGGTGAGCAGTTCTTC. As protein: CASSFGTGTGEQFF.

This clonotype was found a few times. The chain carries TRBV7-3 and TRBJ2-1; 9 bases line up with TRBD1. Losses at the gene ends were 3 bases for V and 6 bases for J; bases not matched to a gene: 3. This CDR3 spans 14 amino acids. Germline CDR1 reads SGHTA; CDR2 reads FQGTGA. The CDR3 reads CASSFGTGSNEQFF. In DNA form, the CDR3 reads TGTGCCAGCAGCTTCGGGACAGGGAGCAATGAGCAGTTCTTC.

This clonotype was detected only a few times. The chain carries TRBV30 and TRBJ1-6, with D perhaps TRBD1 (6 bases). Per germline, CDR1 GTSNPN and CDR2 SVGIG (reference sequence). The CDR3 extends over 14 amino acids. The ends were cut back, 1 base at V and 8 bases at J, with 12 bases in the middle. The CDR3 DNA follows: TGTGCCTGGAGTGAGGACAGAATTTATTCACCCCTCCACTTT. Residues: CAWSEDRIYSPLHF.

Worth noting for this clonotype: The CDR3 carries no conserved terminal phenylalanine or tryptophan, so it likely arises from a read error. V is TRBV7-3 and J is TRBJ2-3, with D maybe TRBD1 (5 bases). V was pared by 0 bases and J by 2 bases, with 9 bases between. The CDR3 totals 15 residues. Germline V gene lookup returns CDR1 SGHTA and CDR2 FQGTGA. CDR3 coding DNA: TGTGCCAGCAGCTTAACTGGGGCCTCCACAGATACGCAGTATTCT. This translates into CASSLTGASTDTQYS.

This clonotype has a handful of counts. The V and J genes are TRBV5-1 and TRBJ2-2; no clear D. The CDR3 runs 14 residues. Trimming took 4 bases from V and 4 from J, leaving 11 bases between them. Germline V gene data show CDR1 as SGHRS and CDR2 as YFSETQ. CDR3 amino acids: CASSPPRTTGELFF. Written as DNA, the CDR3 is TGCGCCAGCAGCCCTCCTAGAACCACCGGGGAGCTGTTTTTT.

The J gene is TRBJ1-1, the V gene TRBV5-1; D not resolved. Germline assignment: CDR1 SGHRS and CDR2 YFSETQ. The CDR3 runs to 14 residues. Deletions cut 3 bases from V and 10 bases from J, with 19 bases between. CDR3 bases: TGCGCCAGCAGCTGGGATTCGTCAACAACAGTAGCTTTCTTT. Protein product: CASSWDSSTTVAFF.

This clonotype has only a few counts. The chain joins TRBV29-1 to TRBJ1-4; TRBD1 is a possible D gene (6 bases). From germline, CDR1 is SQVTM and CDR2 ANQGSEA. V lost 6 bases to trimming and J lost 8 bases, with 19 bases between them. This CDR3 is built from 14 residues. This chain's CDR3 is CSVKGNRAEEKLFF. In DNA, the CDR3 is TGCAGCGTAAAAGGAAACAGGGCTGAAGAAAAACTGTTTTTT.

The chain employs TRBV9 and TRBJ2-1; D could derive from TRBD1 or TRBD2 (6 bases each). Germline V gene lookup returns CDR1 SGDLS and CDR2 YYNGEE. V was cut by 4 bases and J by 7 bases, with 18 bases left in between. The CDR3 length is 15 residues. CDR3 sequence: CASSPSGGHRNEQFF. For the CDR3, the DNA is TGTGCCAGCAGCCCCAGTGGGGGGCATCGGAATGAGCAGTTCTTC.

V usage is TRBV6-2 or TRBV6-3 and J usage is TRBJ2-2; 11 nucleotides agree with TRBD2. The CDR3 covers 16 residues. Germline CDR1 is MNHEY and CDR2 is SVGEGT. With 6 bases clipped from V and 4 bases from J, the junction kept 7 bases outside the gene matches. The CDR3 reads CASSFTSGRITGELFF. For the CDR3, the DNA is TGTGCCAGCAGCTTTACTAGCGGGAGAATCACCGGGGAGCTGTTTTTT.

This clonotype was counted many times. The gene calls are TRBV18 and TRBJ1-2; TRBD1 aligns across 7 bases. This CDR3 is built from 14 residues. With 3 bases clipped from V and 6 bases from J, the junction kept 7 bases outside the gene matches. Germline-derived CDR1 and CDR2 are KGHSH and LQKENI. The CDR3 DNA reads as TGTGCCAGCTCACCGGACAGGTCGGCAAATGGCTACACCTTC. Amino acid sequence: CASSPDRSANGYTF. Using reference TRBV18 and TRBJ1-2 for the parts outside the CDR3, the full variable domain is NAGVMQNPRHLVRRRGQEARLRCSPMKGHSHVYWYRQLPEEGLKFMVYLQKENIIDESGMPKERFSAEFPKEGPSILRIQQVVRGDSAAYFCASSPDRSANGYTFGSGTRLTVV.

This clonotype was recorded a few times. This chain uses TRBV5-1 with TRBJ2-4; TRBD2 matches 14 bases. Unmatched junction bases numbered 4, after V lost 4 bases and J lost 7 bases. Germline V gene lookup returns CDR1 SGHRS and CDR2 YFSETQ. This CDR3 comprises 15 residues. In nucleotides, the CDR3 is TGCGCCAGCAGCCTATGGACTAGCGGGAGGAACATTCAGTACTTC. Protein: CASSLWTSGRNIQYF.

This clonotype has at least ten counts. The V gene is TRBV10-3, the J gene TRBJ2-2, with D maybe TRBD1 (7 bases). The germline V gene encodes CDR1 ENHRY and CDR2 SYGVKD. The length of the CDR3 is 14 residues. The V end was cut by 6 bases, the J end by 7 bases, with 15 bases between. CDR3 coding DNA: TGTGCCATCAGGGGCGGGACAGCGATCGGGGAGCTGTTTTTT. Translated, it gives CAIRGGTAIGELFF.

This clonotype was seen ten or more times. The CDR3: CASSQELGQPQHF. Written as DNA, the CDR3 is TGTGCCAGCAGCCAAGAATTGGGCCAGCCCCAGCATTTT. The V gene is TRBV3-1, the J gene TRBJ1-5; no clear D gene. The CDR3 totals 13 residues. V lost 0 bases, J lost 7 bases, and 7 bases lay in between. Germline CDR1 LGHDT, CDR2 YNNKEL (reference sequence).

The rearrangement joins TRBV11-2 to TRBJ2-1; no firm D call. In germline, CDR1 is SGHAT, CDR2 FQNNGV. This CDR3 has 14 amino acids. V was pared by 3 bases and J by 8 bases, with 14 bases between. The CDR3 here is CASSLNSQDHEQFF. The CDR3 DNA follows: TGTGCCAGCAGCTTGAATAGCCAAGACCATGAGCAGTTCTTC.

Ten or more counts support this clonotype. The chain uses TRBV6-1 and TRBJ1-2; the D gene is possibly TRBD1 (5 bases). CDR3 length equals 13 residues. V was shortened by 6 bases and J by 2 bases, with 10 bases between the two germline ends. Germline-derived CDR1 and CDR2 are MNHNS and SASEGT. CDR3 sequence (DNA): TGTGCCAGCAGCGCGACAGAGAACTATGGCTACACCTTC. This sequence encodes CASSATENYGYTF.

This clonotype showed up just a few times. The V gene is TRBV3-1, the J gene TRBJ2-5, with 10 bases matching TRBD1. J gave up 5 bases and V 2 bases, and 5 bases lay outside the gene matches. CDR1 and CDR2 from the germline V gene are LGHDT and YNNKEL (reference sequence). CDR3 length: 15 amino acids. The CDR3 DNA follows: TGTGCCAGCAGCCAATGGGACAGGGGATGGGAGACCCAGTACTTC. Amino acids: CASSQWDRGWETQYF.

This sequence joins TRBV30 and TRBJ2-3; D might be TRBD2 (5 bases). V lost 3 bases, J lost 2 bases, and 12 bases lay in between. Germline assignment: CDR1 GTSNPN and CDR2 SVGIG (reference sequence). The CDR3 runs to 14 residues. As DNA, the CDR3 is TGTGCCTGGAGCGGGGTTAGCACCACAGATACGCAGTATTTT. Its protein is CAWSGVSTTDTQYF.

The V and J genes are TRBV20-1 and TRBJ2-5; 12 bases match TRBD2. Germline-derived CDR1 and CDR2 are DFQATT and SNEGSKA (reference sequence). V shed 2 bases, J shed 6 bases, and the junction held 7 bases outside the gene matches. There are 15 residues in the CDR3. The CDR3 DNA follows: TGCAGTGCTAGACCGGGACTAGCGGGTCAAAAGACCCAGTACTTC. It yields the protein CSARPGLAGQKTQYF.

The rearrangement joins TRBV11-2 to TRBJ1-2, with D perhaps TRBD1 (6 bases). This CDR3 spans 14 amino acids. V was trimmed by 7 bases and J by 6 bases, leaving 18 bases between them. CDR1 and CDR2 from the germline V gene are SGHAT and FQNNGV. This CDR3 is CASNQEGRGNGYTF. In DNA, the CDR3 is TGTGCCAGCAACCAAGAGGGCAGGGGAAATGGCTACACCTTC.

This clonotype was seen ten or more times. This chain joins TRBV7-2 and TRBJ1-2; 7 bases match TRBD1. V lost 4 bases and J lost 7; bases outside the gene matches: 6. In germline, CDR1 is SGHTA, CDR2 FQGNSA. The CDR3 is 13 amino acids. DNA of the CDR3: TGTGCCAGCAGCTCGACAGGGAGACCTGGCTACACCTTC. This codes for CASSSTGRPGYTF.

This clonotype was seen many times. One end of the junction varies from germline; a read error may be responsible. This sequence joins TRBV18 and TRBJ2-3; D possibly matches TRBD1 or TRBD2 (5 bases each). This CDR3 has 14 residues. Germline V gene sequence: CDR1 KGHSH, CDR2 LQKENI. For the CDR3, the DNA is TGCGCCAGCTCACCACCGGGGCATCAAGATACGCAGTATTTT. This codes for CASSPPGHQDTQYF.

This chain uses TRBV5-1 with TRBJ2-1, with a possible D match to TRBD2 (7 bases). The DNA matches TRBJ2-7 better at its end, which makes the J call doubtful. The V gene's germline CDR1 is SGHRS and CDR2 YFSETQ. This CDR3 is built from 16 residues. The DNA of the CDR3 is TGCGCCAGCAGCTTGCGGACCGGACTAGGGGACAATGAGCAGTACTTC. It codes for CASSLRTGLGDNEQYF.

The gene calls are TRBV6-1 and TRBJ1-4; D perhaps matches TRBD1 (5 bases). Looked up from germline, CDR1 is MNHNS and CDR2 is SASEGT. V shed 6 bases and J shed 7 bases, with 30 bases lying between them. The CDR3 is made up of 19 amino acids. The DNA of the CDR3 is TGTGCCAGCAGAGGGCCGTGGGGGGGGAGAAGTTTCTCCGGTGAAAAACTGTTTTTT. This encodes CASRGPWGGRSFSGEKLFF.

The chain employs TRBV25-1 and TRBJ1-3; 7 bases are a match to TRBD1. The length of the CDR3 is 13 residues. CDR1 and CDR2 from the germline V gene are MGHDK and SYGVNS. V trimming: 8 bases; J trimming: 3 bases; junction bases outside the gene matches: 4. In DNA, the CDR3 is TGTGCCAGCCAGGGACAGATTGGAAACACCATATATTTT. Its protein is CASQGQIGNTIYF.